What follows are 29 T cell receptor beta chains derived from one specimen sequenced in a study of T cells in Graves' hyperthyroidism and ophthalmopathy. TCR beta CDR3 regions were amplified from RNA transcripts. The HTBI set primed first-round TCR CDR3 RT-PCR. TCRdb called the multiplex PCR reads again in MiXCR, with one record for every CDR3 protein. The sample includes roughly 520,000 distinct CDR3 sequences, roughly 24% of them seen just once. The sequencing sample was made of blood. These receptors originate from a woman in her twenties or thirties with Graves' ophthalmopathy.

This clonotype was observed a handful of times. The CDR3 here is CASSYPDRGGTEAFF. As DNA, the CDR3 is TGTGCCAGCAGCTACCCCGACAGGGGCGGAACTGAAGCTTTCTTT. This sequence joins TRBV13 and TRBJ1-1, with TRBD1 identical over 8 bases. J lost 5 bases, V lost 4 bases, and 9 bases had no gene match. Germline lookup yields CDR1 PRHDT and CDR2 FYEKMQ (reference sequence). The CDR3 runs to 15 residues.

V is TRBV6-5 and J is TRBJ1-6; D unclear. Germline V gene sequence: CDR1 MNHEY, CDR2 SVGAGI. The V end lost 0 bases, the J end lost 8 bases, and 14 bases lay between the germline ends. There are 16 residues in the CDR3. DNA for the CDR3: TGTGCCAGCAGTTACTCGGCCGGGTTTGGGGATTCACCCCTCCACTTT. Translated: CASSYSAGFGDSPLHF.

This sequence joins TRBV10-3 and TRBJ2-7; D gene uncertain. V gave up 3 bases and J gave up 1 base, with 10 bases separating them. The CDR3 is 14 amino acids. Germline-derived CDR1 and CDR2 are ENHRY and SYGVKD. This CDR3 is CAISDGYRSYEQYF. In nucleotides, the CDR3 is TGTGCCATCAGTGATGGGTATAGGTCCTACGAGCAGTACTTC.

This clonotype was observed a few times. The chain carries TRBV28 and TRBJ2-5, with a tentative D call TRBD1 (5 bases). The V end was cut by 5 bases, the J end by 5 bases, with 9 bases between. This CDR3 has 12 amino acids. Germline CDR1 MDHEN, CDR2 SYDVKM. CDR3 amino acids: CASSVTVETQYF. CDR3 nucleotides: TGTGCCAGCAGTGTGACAGTGGAGACCCAGTACTTC.

V gene TRBV28 combines with J gene TRBJ2-7; 8 bases match TRBD1. The V and J ends lost 5 bases and 2 bases, in that order; junction bases with no gene match: 14. CDR3 size: 17 residues. In germline, CDR1 is MDHEN, CDR2 SYDVKM. This CDR3 is CASSGLEGQGATYEQYF. The CDR3 coding sequence is TGTGCCAGCAGTGGTCTGGAAGGACAGGGCGCAACCTACGAGCAGTACTTC. Full variable domain (outside the CDR3, taken from reference TRBV28 and TRBJ2-7): DVKVTQSSRYLVKRTGEKVFLECVQDMDHENMFWYRQDPGLGLRLIYFSYDVKMKEKGDIPEGYSVSREKKERFSLILESASTNQTSMYLCASSGLEGQGATYEQYFGPGTRLTVT.

This clonotype was observed at least ten times. A much larger clone is a single base away; this may be a read error. V is TRBV20-1 and J is TRBJ1-2, with 10 bases identical to TRBD1. The V segment lost 4 bases and the J segment 2 bases; nucleotides outside the gene matches: 4. The CDR3 is 14 amino acids. Germline V gene sequence: CDR1 DFQATT, CDR2 SNEGSKA (reference sequence). The DNA of the CDR3 is TGCAGTGCTACCCCGGGACAGGGGAACTATGGCTACACCTTC. It is translated as CSATPGQGNYGYTF.

In this sample, this clonotype turned up many times. The rearrangement uses TRBV12-3 or TRBV12-4 and TRBJ1-1; D is undetermined. V was shortened by 5 bases and J by 5 bases, with 6 bases between the two germline ends. The CDR3 sequence is 11 residues long. The CDR3 is CASSRSTEAFF. Written as DNA, the CDR3 is TGTGCCAGCAGTCGGAGTACTGAAGCTTTCTTT.

This clonotype came up many times. The chain combines TRBV20-1 with TRBJ2-2; tentative D call: TRBD1 (5 bases). The CDR3 is 15 residues long. The germline V gene encodes CDR1 DFQATT and CDR2 SNEGSKA (reference sequence). The V gene lost 1 base and the J gene lost 0 bases, with 9 bases spanning the gap. This chain's CDR3 is CSARAGFANTGELFF. DNA of the CDR3: TGCAGTGCTAGAGCAGGGTTCGCGAACACCGGGGAGCTGTTTTTT.

The chain employs TRBV20-1 and TRBJ1-2; D perhaps matches TRBD1 (5 bases). Trimming removed 3 bases at V and 7 bases at J, with 18 bases between. This CDR3 contains 14 residues. The germline V gene has CDR1 DFQATT and CDR2 SNEGSKA (reference sequence). CDR3 sequence: CSASGTWSYGGYTF. Here the CDR3 DNA reads TGCAGTGCTAGTGGGACCTGGTCATATGGTGGCTACACCTTC.

This sequence joins TRBV6-1 and TRBJ2-5, with TRBD1 matching 11 bases. In germline, CDR1 is MNHNS, CDR2 SASEGT. CDR3 length: 16 amino acids. After removal of 3 bases from V and 2 bases from J, the junction contained 5 bases not matched to a gene. The CDR3 DNA reads as TGTGCCAGCAGTGATCCGGACAGGGGGCTTCAAGAGACCCAGTACTTC. Amino acid sequence: CASSDPDRGLQETQYF.

The genes are TRBV30 and TRBJ1-2; D is undetermined. V was cut by 0 bases and J by 4 bases, with 12 bases left in between. This CDR3 comprises 14 residues. Germline loops: CDR1 GTSNPN, CDR2 SVGIG (reference sequence). CDR3 in amino acids: CAWSVDSDAYGYTF. The CDR3 DNA reads as TGTGCCTGGAGTGTGGACTCAGACGCCTATGGCTACACCTTC.

This clonotype was seen repeatedly, ten times or more. J is TRBJ1-5 and V is TRBV12-3 or TRBV12-4, with a tentative D call TRBD1 (5 bases). Deletions cut 5 bases from V and 7 bases from J, with 12 bases between. The CDR3 has 13 amino acids. The CDR3 region has the DNA TGTGCCAGCAGTAGACAGTTCGAACAGCCCCAGCATTTT. Protein sequence: CASSRQFEQPQHF.

The V gene is TRBV7-3, the J gene TRBJ1-2, with 8 bases aligning to TRBD1. CDR1 is SGHTA and CDR2 is FQGTGA in the germline V gene. J gave up 7 bases and V 4 bases, and 5 bases lay outside the gene matches. This CDR3 spans 13 amino acids. The CDR3 nucleotides read TGTGCCAGCAGCTCATCAGGGGGCCGTGGCTACACCTTC. It is translated as CASSSSGGRGYTF.

The table lists this clonotype with many counts. The rearrangement joins TRBV12-3 or TRBV12-4 to TRBJ2-5; 8 bases are a match to TRBD1. This CDR3 spans 13 amino acids. Germline trimming cut 6 bases from V and 5 bases from J; bases unmatched to any gene: 5. CDR3 in DNA: TGTGCCAGCAGCGCAGGGGGCCGGGAGACCCAGTACTTC. Amino acids: CASSAGGRETQYF.

This clonotype occurred many times. The chain couples TRBV20-1 to TRBJ2-5; D is uncertain. Deletions cut 6 bases from V and 7 bases from J, with 15 bases between. Germline CDR1 is DFQATT and CDR2 is SNEGSKA (reference sequence). This CDR3 is 12 amino acids long. As DNA, the CDR3 is TGCAGTGCCCCTGGACGTACCGGGACCCAGTACTTC. Translated: CSAPGRTGTQYF.

This clonotype was seen at least ten times. A much larger clone lies a single base off, so this may be a read error. V is TRBV6-2 or TRBV6-3 and J is TRBJ1-1; perhaps TRBD1 as D (5 bases). V was pared by 11 bases and J by 1 base, with 20 bases between. CDR1 and CDR2 (germline): MNHEY, SVGEGT. The CDR3 has 15 residues. The CDR3 DNA is TGTGCCTCCCTTATGTCAGGGACGGGGAACACTGAAGCTTTCTTT. This sequence encodes CASLMSGTGNTEAFF.

The gene calls are TRBV28 and TRBJ2-7, with D uncertain. Trimming shortened V by 6 bases and J by 6 bases, and 15 bases separated the two germline ends. The CDR3 has 13 amino acids. From germline, CDR1 is MDHEN and CDR2 SYDVKM. CDR3 region: CASSPSTPPEQYF. In DNA, the CDR3 is TGTGCCAGCAGCCCCTCGACCCCCCCCGAGCAGTACTTC.

This clonotype was picked up many times. The chain uses TRBV11-2 and TRBJ2-7; D call uncertain. Germline V gene lookup returns CDR1 SGHAT and CDR2 FQNNGV. The CDR3 runs 13 residues. Trimming shortened V by 6 bases and J by 5 bases, and 14 bases separated the two germline ends. CDR3 sequence reads: CASSKTGFDEQYF. CDR3 nucleotides: TGTGCCAGCAGTAAAACCGGGTTCGACGAGCAGTACTTC.

This clonotype was counted ten times or more. The genes are TRBV20-1 and TRBJ2-7, with D tentatively TRBD1 (6 bases). CDR1 is DFQATT, CDR2 SNEGSKA, per germline (reference sequence). This CDR3 is built from 13 residues. Trimming stripped 5 bases from V and 0 bases from J, with 11 bases between. CDR3 in DNA: TGCAGTGCTTCGTCGGGACACTCCTACGAGCAGTACTTC. It codes for CSASSGHSYEQYF.

The sample holds many counts of this clonotype. The rearrangement uses TRBV7-3 and TRBJ1-2, with D perhaps TRBD1 (5 bases). Germline lookup yields CDR1 SGHTA and CDR2 FQGTGA. The CDR3 totals 17 residues. V was cut by 5 bases and J by 0 bases, with 19 bases left in between. The CDR3 is CASSPRGVMESNYGYTF. The CDR3 region has the DNA TGTGCCAGCAGCCCCCGGGGGGTAATGGAATCTAACTATGGCTACACCTTC.

This clonotype was seen a few times. The V gene is TRBV6-1, the J gene TRBJ2-5; 12 bases fit TRBD2. Germline CDR1 and CDR2: MNHNS and SASEGT. The CDR3 extends over 17 amino acids. The V gene end was trimmed by 6 bases and the J gene end by 1 base; junction bases not matched to a gene: 9. The CDR3 region has the DNA TGTGCCAGCAGCCACCCGACTAGCGGGGGAATCCAAGAGACCCAGTACTTC. It is translated as CASSHPTSGGIQETQYF.

This clonotype was found many times. V is TRBV10-3 and J is TRBJ1-5; D gene uncertain. V gave up 0 bases and J gave up 3 bases, with 6 bases separating them. This CDR3 is 14 amino acids long. Germline-derived CDR1 and CDR2 are ENHRY and SYGVKD. CDR3 nucleotide sequence: TGTGCCATCAGTGAGTCCGCTTTCAATCAGCCCCAGCATTTT. As protein: CAISESAFNQPQHF.

The V gene is TRBV6-2 or TRBV6-3, the J gene TRBJ2-7; 7 nucleotides align to TRBD2. This CDR3 has 15 residues. The germline CDR1 and CDR2 sequences are MNHEY and SVGEGT. With V trimmed by 7 bases and J by 4 bases, 13 bases remained unmatched. This CDR3 is CASNPWAGAPYEQYF. CDR3 DNA: TGTGCCAGCAACCCTTGGGCGGGAGCCCCATACGAGCAGTACTTC.

This clonotype was recorded many times. This chain uses TRBV30 with TRBJ1-5; D unclear. The CDR3 has 13 amino acids. Trimming removed 0 bases at V and 7 bases at J, with 10 bases between. Germline loops: CDR1 GTSNPN, CDR2 SVGIG (reference sequence). The CDR3 spells CAWSVEREQPQHF. The CDR3 DNA follows: TGTGCCTGGAGTGTAGAGAGGGAGCAGCCCCAGCATTTT.

This clonotype was found many times. The V call is TRBV9, the J call TRBJ2-6; 8 nucleotides line up with TRBD1. The V and J ends lost 2 bases and 2 bases, in that order; junction bases with no gene match: 6. The CDR3 length is 17 residues. From germline, CDR1 is SGDLS and CDR2 YYNGEE. The CDR3 DNA follows: TGTGCCAGCAGCGTGAACCAACAGGGGGCTGGGGCCAACGTCCTGACTTTC. This codes for CASSVNQQGAGANVLTF.

This clonotype was counted ten times or more. The chain is built from TRBV7-2 and TRBJ1-2; 7 nucleotides agree with TRBD1. This CDR3 spans 14 amino acids. Germline V gene sequence: CDR1 SGHTA, CDR2 FQGNSA. V shed 5 bases and J 6 bases; nucleotides not matched to a gene: 9. CDR3 protein: CASSILTGMDGYTF. As DNA, the CDR3 is TGTGCCAGCAGCATCTTGACAGGGATGGATGGCTACACCTTC.

The J gene is TRBJ1-5, the V gene TRBV25-1; D perhaps matches TRBD1 (5 bases). CDR1 and CDR2 (germline): MGHDK, SYGVNS. CDR3 length: 14 amino acids. Trimming cost V 2 bases and J 5 bases, with 10 bases left between them. The DNA of the CDR3 is TGTGCCAGCAGTGAACGGGGCAGCTATCAGCCCCAGCATTTT. It codes for CASSERGSYQPQHF.

The chain uses TRBV7-9 and TRBJ2-7; D possibly corresponds to TRBD2 (5 bases). Germline assignment: CDR1 SEHNR and CDR2 FQNEAQ (reference sequence). CDR3 length: 12 amino acids. V was clipped by 1 base and J by 5 bases, with 6 bases between them. This chain's CDR3 is CASSLVANEQYF. The CDR3 nucleotides read TGTGCCAGCAGCTTAGTAGCGAACGAGCAGTACTTC.

This clonotype occurred a few times. This sequence joins TRBV7-8 and TRBJ2-2; 8 nucleotides align to TRBD2. The CDR3 has 17 amino acids. Germline values: CDR1 SGHVS, CDR2 FQNEAQ. V lost 6 bases to trimming and J lost 3 bases; unmatched junction nucleotides: 12. The CDR3 coding sequence is TGTGCCAGCAGGTCTACCGGGGGGGCCTGGGACACCGGGGAGCTGTTTTTT. This translates into CASRSTGGAWDTGELFF.